The entry below gives a single T cell receptor (beta chain) sequence along with its context. Its target is not known. The sample originates from a study of vaccination and CD4 T cells after COVID-19. Treatment denoted: roughly 11-day PBMC culture with coronavirus spike peptide pools or control peptides (ViraFEST assay). According to the study, CD4+ T cells from the unexposed donor were gathered ahead of the COVID-19 pandemic (2011-2018). With the Oncomine TCR Beta short-read assay, DNA from cultured CD4+ T cells was sequenced. TCRdb ran MiXCR on the PCR reads and lists one entry per CDR3 protein. The sample consists of some 9,000 distinct CDR3 sequences, roughly 48% of them appearing once. The V end lost 3 bases, the J end lost 2 bases, and 10 bases lay between the germline ends. The length of the CDR3 is 14 residues.

Sequenced material: CD4+ T cells from blood, cultured in vitro. This receptor was obtained from a human donor in good health. This chain uses TRBV12-3 or TRBV12-4 with TRBJ1-2, with D uncertain. The CDR3 spells CASSFRGGNYGYTF. In nucleotides, the CDR3 is TGTGCCAGCAGTTTTCGCGGAGGGAACTATGGCTACACCTTC.